Included here is one TCR beta chain sequence, with context. It lacks a known antigen. No base-level quality is on record; no much larger clone is a single base apart. The germline ends are 9 bases apart after V is trimmed by 3 bases and J by 1 base. Taken from cysteine to phenylalanine, the CDR3 has 14 residues. The only DNA kept is the CDR3, 42 bases in frame from the first base. CDR1 SGHAT and CDR2 FQNNGV were looked up in the germline V gene. This sample is part of a study of T cell responses to AZD1222 COVID-19 vaccine (dated by TCRdb to about 2021). Background for the entire study: AZD1222 recipients given second doses at about 4 weeks or at about 12 weeks were pooled, since spike-specific TCR depth and breadth were not found to differ between the two schedules. TCR sequencing was performed for about 250 trial participants, of whom about 200 were given two doses of AZD1222 and approximately 25 were given two doses of MenACWY control vaccine. Enrollment into the trials was organized by age into subgroups of 18-55, 56-69 and 70-plus years, and those subgroups contained approximately 150, 30 and 60 TCR-sequenced participants, respectively.

Study-wide findings and limitations: CD4 TCRs associated with the vaccine covered the entire spike protein, and the dominant responses were in regions 160-218 and 743-854. Reportedly, close to half of the unique spike-specific TCRs recognized epitopes lying outside the regions that are mutated in the B.1.351 and B.1.1.7 variants. A significant rise in spike-specific TCR breadth and depth was observed after two AZD1222 doses relative to day 0 and relative to MenACWY recipients. Because no samples from the day 14 peak response were available, repertoires could be characterized only after the peak T cell response. Participants were mostly white British and included more females than males, and it was suggested by the authors that clonal diversity may have been underestimated. Conclusions about previously exposed vaccinees are limited, since just 6 or 7 AZD1222 recipients were seropositive for SARS-CoV-2 at baseline. In the small 56-69-year group, the increase in depth fell short of significance, most likely because of low power.

The time point tag for this specimen amounts to: baseline before first vaccination. Samples from vaccinated people were obtained from the UK trials COV001 and COV002, which included a single-blind randomized controlled phase 2/3 trial of AZD1222 (ChAdOx1 nCoV-19) in healthy adults. For TCRbeta chain sequencing, PBMC samples were collected from trial participants at day 0 and at day 28 after the second dose. The CDR3 regions of human TCRbeta chains were subjected to immunosequencing. On the authors' methods: TCRs in the repertoires were matched against a reference library of SARS-CoV-2-specific TCRs that had been generated with the MIRA antigen-specificity platform. Breadth meant the fraction of unique TCRs that were SARS-CoV-2-associated, whereas depth meant the fraction of total T cells that were SARS-CoV-2-associated. Using the MIRA data, every spike-specific TCR was mapped to the spike region that the TCR reacted to and assigned to either a CD4 or a CD8 class. Log10-transformed breadth and depth values were compared by one-way ANOVA with Sidak's multiple comparisons tests. The table comes from immuneACCESS by way of TCRdb, which keeps in-frame sequences with V and J called. Part of the clones is missing from these tables; in studies checked, under half for an unresolved V gene and the rest for unknown reasons. D and trimming come from the DNA, and the V and J calls and clone size come from that table. The sample table shows fewer than 110,000 clones, and 80% to 90% are seen once. The ten largest clones add up to roughly 22% of the sample.

Recombination linked TRBV11-2 to TRBJ1-1, with the D gene uncertain. Source: peripheral blood, taken on day 0 of AZD1222 vaccination. This TCR was sampled from an adult in good health. This receptor carries the CDR3 CASSLGIGNTEAFF. The sequenced DNA: TGTGCCAGCAGCTTGGGGATAGGGAACACTGAAGCTTTCTTT.